This TCR beta chain stems from a study of blood T cell repertoires in COVID-19. At the level of the study: Donors in the United States, Italy and Spain gave samples during acute or convalescent COVID-19.

Profiling relied on immunoSEQ multiplex PCR, and the TCRdb table lists in-frame clones only, not all of them. The profile shows about 330,000 clones, 83% of them singletons. The table lists this clone with a count of one. V was shortened by 6 bases and J by 3 bases, with 11 bases between the two germline ends. Germline V gene sequence: CDR1 SNHLY, CDR2 FYNNEI. The CDR3 has 14 residues. This clonotype originated in a woman in her forties or fifties with acute or convalescent COVID-19. The sample taken for sequencing was peripheral blood. V usage is TRBV2 and J usage is TRBJ1-4, with D unclear. CDR3 nucleotides: TGTGCCAGCAGGGTAGGAGCGCCTAATGAAAAACTGTTTTTT. Translation gives CASRVGAPNEKLFF.